The entry below gives a single T cell receptor (beta chain) sequence along with its context. This sample was included in a study of blood T cell repertoires in COVID-19. Study-level background: The samples span acute and convalescent COVID-19 from the United States, Italy and Spain.

V lost 6 bases and J lost 2, with 18 bases in between. CDR1 is MNHEY, CDR2 SMNVEV, per germline (reference sequence). The CDR3 contains 16 residues. Generated by immunoSEQ multiplex PCR, the TCRdb table keeps only in-frame clones and is missing some. The table has 100,000 to 150,000 clones, more than 70% seen once; the top ten hold around 3.2%. Seattle participants joined during active infection and were tracked over time. The chain is built from TRBV27 and TRBJ2-3, with D maybe TRBD2 (6 bases). The TCR originated in an elderly woman with COVID-19, enrolled during active disease. The sample taken for sequencing was peripheral blood. CDR3 DNA sequence: TGTGCCAGCAGACGAATAAATGCGGGGACCACAGATACGCAGTATTTT. Residues: CASRRINAGTTDTQYF.